The 7 T cell receptor beta chains presented below share a single source sample, sequenced in a study of Ad26.COV2.S vaccination and SARS-CoV-2 variants. The treatment is: roughly 18 received Ad26.COV2.S at low or high dose, single or two shots; about 5 received placebo; per-sample allocation not given. Vaccine and placebo recipients were sampled on day 63 after the first injection. Profiled with immunoSEQ multiplex PCR; TCRdb holds only in-frame clones, not every one. The sample contains about 370,000 clones, 80% to 90% of which appear only once. Sequenced material: peripheral blood, taken in a trial of Ad26.COV2.S vaccine versus placebo. The receptor set was obtained from a person between 18 and 60 years old who received the Ad26.COV2.S COVID-19 vaccine or a placebo.

This rearrangement joins TRBV5-1 to TRBJ2-2; TRBD1 matches at 9 bases. Germline CDR1 SGHRS, CDR2 YFSETQ. V shed 4 bases, J shed 0 bases, and the junction held 10 bases outside the gene matches. The CDR3 runs to 18 residues. The CDR3 reads CASSLRDRAIPNTGELFF. DNA of the CDR3: TGCGCCAGCAGCCTGCGGGACAGGGCAATCCCGAACACCGGGGAGCTGTTTTTT.

The chain has TRBV5-1 and TRBJ2-1, with 7 bases identical to TRBD2. Germline CDR1 reads SGHRS; CDR2 reads YFSETQ. The V segment lost 0 bases and the J segment 5 bases; nucleotides outside the gene matches: 8. The CDR3 contains 16 residues. The CDR3 here is CASSLAERGLNNEQFF. CDR3 DNA sequence: TGCGCCAGCAGCTTGGCCGAGCGGGGCCTCAACAATGAGCAGTTCTTC. The full variable domain, with the rest looked up from reference TRBV5-1 and TRBJ2-1, is KAGVTQTPRYLIKTRGQQVTLSCSPISGHRSVSWYQQTPGQGLQFLFEYFSETQRNKGNFPGRFSGRQFSNSRSEMNVSTLELGDSALYLCASSLAERGLNNEQFFGPGTRLTVL.

The chain has TRBV19 and TRBJ1-3, with D maybe TRBD1 (5 bases). CDR1 LNHDA and CDR2 SQIVND come from the germline V gene (reference sequence). V lost 5 bases, J lost 0 bases, and 20 bases lay in between. The CDR3 length is 18 residues. CDR3 bases: TGTGCCAGTAGTTTACGGACACTCCAAGGTACCTCTGGAAACACCATATATTTT. It is translated as CASSLRTLQGTSGNTIYF.

For the CDR3, the DNA is TGTGCCAGCAGTTCCCGGGGGGGCTGGGAGACCCAGTACTTC. This translates into CASSSRGGWETQYF. V gene TRBV6-2 or TRBV6-3 combines with J gene TRBJ2-5, with 8 bases aligning to TRBD2. V trimming: 4 bases; J trimming: 5 bases; junction bases outside the gene matches: 6. The CDR3 spans 14 residues. Germline lookup yields CDR1 MNHEY and CDR2 SVGEGT.

A few counts support this clone. The rearrangement joins TRBV4-2 to TRBJ1-5; maybe TRBD1 (5 bases). CDR1 LGHNA and CDR2 YNFKEQ come from the germline V gene. There are 13 residues in the CDR3. With 0 bases removed from V and 10 bases from J, the gap between germline ends came to 10 bases. CDR3: CASSQDGAGPQHF. The DNA of the CDR3 is TGTGCCAGCAGCCAAGATGGGGCAGGCCCCCAGCATTTT.

The chain employs TRBV24-1 and TRBJ1-5, with D perhaps TRBD1 (5 bases). Germline V gives CDR1 KGHDR, CDR2 SFDVKD. This CDR3 has 14 residues. V was clipped by 5 bases and J by 4 bases, with 11 bases between them. The CDR3 protein is CATSGGDPNQPQHF. DNA for the CDR3: TGTGCCACCAGTGGGGGGGACCCGAATCAGCCCCAGCATTTT.

A single count supports this clone. This sequence joins TRBV7-8 and TRBJ1-4; the match to TRBD1 covers 7 bases. The CDR3 contains 18 residues. Looked up from germline, CDR1 is SGHVS and CDR2 is FQNEAQ. J gave up 7 bases and V 5 bases, and 19 bases lay outside the gene matches. The CDR3 region has the DNA TGTGCCAGCAGCCCCAAAGGTGGGACAGTCGTTTCGGGTGAAAAACTGTTTTTT. This codes for CASSPKGGTVVSGEKLFF. Combining the CDR3 with reference TRBV7-8 and TRBJ1-4 gives the whole variable domain GAGVSQSPRYKVAKRGQDVALRCDPISGHVSLFWYQQALGQGPEFLTYFQNEAQLDKSGLPSDRFFAERPEGSVSTLKIQRTQQEDSAVYLCASSPKGGTVVSGEKLFFGSGTQLSVL.